This is a list of T cell receptor beta chains from one sample in a study of T cell repertoires in cytomegalovirus infection. TCRdb fed the reads into MiXCR, producing one record per CDR3 protein. The profile shows 250,000 to 300,000 distinct CDR3 sequences, about 23% of them singletons. Sequencing was carried out using PBMCs. These receptors all stem from a human donor in good health (CMV status not recorded). Some clones in this sample may be carry-over from other donors' samples. CDR3s include the opening cysteine and the closing phenylalanine or tryptophan. The D gene is left open where the match is weak. Clone size is given for some rows only: seen once, a few or many times, or a class if the clone is expanded.

J gene: TRBJ2-5; D gene: NA; V gene: TRBV5-4; clone size: few; CDR3 DNA: TGTGCCAGCAGCGTGACAGGCGGCGAGACCCAGTACTTC; CDR3 protein: CASSVTGGETQYF
J gene: TRBJ2-2; D gene: TRBD1; V gene: TRBV6-2/TRBV6-3; clone size: NA; CDR3 DNA: TGTGCCAGCAGTTGGGGGACAGGGTCCGGGGAGCTGTTTTTT; CDR3 protein: CASSWGTGSGELFF
J gene: TRBJ1-2; D gene: NA; V gene: TRBV6-2/TRBV6-3; clone size: NA; CDR3 DNA: TGTGCCAGCAGCCCCCCTCTTGGCATCTATGGCTACACCTTC; CDR3 protein: CASSPPLGIYGYTF
J gene: TRBJ1-2; D gene: NA; V gene: TRBV25-1; clone size: NA; CDR3 DNA: TGTGCCAGCGGACCAATTTCCACCGGGCCCTTTCTTTCCTATGGCTACACCTTC; CDR3 protein: CASGPISTGPFLSYGYTF
J gene: TRBJ2-2; D gene: NA; V gene: TRBV7-3; clone size: many; CDR3 DNA: TGTGCCAGCAGCTTAGCAGGGAACACCGGGGAGCTGTTTTTT; CDR3 protein: CASSLAGNTGELFF
J gene: TRBJ2-3; D gene: NA; V gene: TRBV5-1; clone size: few; CDR3 DNA: TGCGCCAGCAGCTTGGCGCAGGGAACAGATACGCAGTATTTT; CDR3 protein: CASSLAQGTDTQYF
J gene: TRBJ1-4; D gene: NA; V gene: TRBV7-9; clone size: NA; CDR3 DNA: TGTGCCAGCAGCTTACGGGGGGACGATGAAAAACTGTTTTTT; CDR3 protein: CASSLRGDDEKLFF
J gene: TRBJ2-7; D gene: NA; V gene: TRBV7-2; clone size: few; CDR3 DNA: TGTGCCAGCAGCCGTCGGAGTCCCTACGAGCAGTACTTC; CDR3 protein: CASSRRSPYEQYF
J gene: TRBJ1-2; D gene: NA; V gene: TRBV15; clone size: NA; CDR3 DNA: TGTGCCACCAGCAGAGACACAGACTATGGCTACACCTTC; CDR3 protein: CATSRDTDYGYTF
J gene: TRBJ2-2; D gene: TRBD2; V gene: TRBV7-2; clone size: NA; CDR3 DNA: TGTGCCAGCAGCTATGTTGGACTAGCGAACACCGGGGAGCTGTTTTTT; CDR3 protein: CASSYVGLANTGELFF
J gene: TRBJ1-5; D gene: NA; V gene: TRBV20-1; clone size: few; CDR3 DNA: TGCAGTGCTTGGGGTGGAAGCCTCAATCAGCCCCAGCATTTT; CDR3 protein: CSAWGGSLNQPQHF
J gene: TRBJ2-7; D gene: TRBD1; V gene: TRBV18; clone size: NA; CDR3 DNA: TGTGCCAGCTCACCCGACAGGGGGTCCTACGAGCAGTACTTC; CDR3 protein: CASSPDRGSYEQYF
J gene: TRBJ1-2; D gene: NA; V gene: TRBV5-1; clone size: NA; CDR3 DNA: TGCGCCAGCAGCTTGGCAGGGGCCAATGGCTACACCTTC; CDR3 protein: CASSLAGANGYTF
J gene: TRBJ2-1; D gene: NA; V gene: TRBV5-6; clone size: few; CDR3 DNA: TGTGCCAGCAGCTCCCGTGGTCCCAATTACAATGAGCAGTTCTTC; CDR3 protein: CASSSRGPNYNEQFF
J gene: TRBJ2-1; D gene: NA; V gene: TRBV7-2; clone size: NA; CDR3 DNA: TGTGCCAGCAGCTTAGCTTGGGGGGATTCCTACAATGAGCAGTTCTTC; CDR3 protein: CASSLAWGDSYNEQFF
J gene: TRBJ2-1; D gene: TRBD1; V gene: TRBV6-4; clone size: NA; CDR3 DNA: TGTGCCAGCAGCCCCGGGACAGGGGGGGATGAGCAGTTCTTC; CDR3 protein: CASSPGTGGDEQFF
J gene: TRBJ2-7; D gene: TRBD1; V gene: TRBV12-3/TRBV12-4; clone size: NA; CDR3 DNA: TGTGCCAGCAGTTTTTGGGACAGGTTCTACGAGCAGTACTTC; CDR3 protein: CASSFWDRFYEQYF
J gene: TRBJ1-5; D gene: NA; V gene: TRBV7-2; clone size: many; CDR3 DNA: TGTGCCAGCAGCTTAGAACGCAATCAGCCCCAGCATTTT; CDR3 protein: CASSLERNQPQHF
J gene: TRBJ1-5; D gene: TRBD1; V gene: TRBV6-2/TRBV6-3; clone size: few; CDR3 DNA: TGTGCCAGCAGTCCGACAGGGGGTAGTCAGCCCCAGCATTTT; CDR3 protein: CASSPTGGSQPQHF
J gene: TRBJ2-1; D gene: TRBD2; V gene: TRBV20-1; clone size: few; CDR3 DNA: TGCAGTGCTACCCAGACTAGCGGGAGGGCGGATGAGCAGTTCTTC; CDR3 protein: CSATQTSGRADEQFF
J gene: TRBJ1-2; D gene: NA; V gene: TRBV29-1; clone size: NA; CDR3 DNA: TGCAGCGCACACGGCGGGGGTTTGGCTAACTATGGCTACACCTTC; CDR3 protein: CSAHGGGLANYGYTF
J gene: TRBJ1-2; D gene: TRBD1; V gene: TRBV7-2; clone size: NA; CDR3 DNA: TGTGCCAGCAGCCCGTCCTCAGGGGGCGGTACCTTATATGGCTACACCTTC; CDR3 protein: CASSPSSGGGTLYGYTF
J gene: TRBJ1-6; D gene: NA; V gene: TRBV7-2; clone size: many; CDR3 DNA: TGTGCCAGCAGCACCAGGGACACCTATAATTCACCCCTCCACTTT; CDR3 protein: CASSTRDTYNSPLHF
J gene: TRBJ1-5; D gene: NA; V gene: TRBV7-2; clone size: NA; CDR3 DNA: TGTGCCAGCAGCAAAACCGGGACTACTAATCAGCCCCAGCATTTT; CDR3 protein: CASSKTGTTNQPQHF
J gene: TRBJ1-2; D gene: NA; V gene: TRBV14; clone size: few; CDR3 DNA: TGTGCCAGCAGCTTCCGGGGGACCCTTCAGGGCTACACCTTC; CDR3 protein: CASSFRGTLQGYTF
J gene: TRBJ2-2; D gene: NA; V gene: TRBV7-2; clone size: many; CDR3 DNA: TGTGCCAGCAGCAGGAGGGCTACTAACACCGGGGAGCTGTTTTTT; CDR3 protein: CASSRRATNTGELFF
J gene: TRBJ2-1; D gene: TRBD2; V gene: TRBV29-1; clone size: NA; CDR3 DNA: TGCAGCGCAAAAGGGGTTAGCGGGAGGGCCTACAATGAGCAGTTCTTC; CDR3 protein: CSAKGVSGRAYNEQFF
J gene: TRBJ2-7; D gene: NA; V gene: TRBV12-3/TRBV12-4; clone size: few; CDR3 DNA: TGTGCCAGCAGTTTAAACAGCCCAGAGGACGAGCAGTACTTC; CDR3 protein: CASSLNSPEDEQYF
J gene: TRBJ2-3; D gene: TRBD2; V gene: TRBV12-3/TRBV12-4; clone size: NA; CDR3 DNA: TGTGCCAGCAGTTTAGACTGGCGGGGGGGGCTTAGCACAGATACGCAGTATTTT; CDR3 protein: CASSLDWRGGLSTDTQYF
J gene: TRBJ2-1; D gene: NA; V gene: TRBV28; clone size: NA; CDR3 DNA: TGTGCCAGCAGTTTATCGGCAGGCGTCAACAATGAGCAGTTCTTC; CDR3 protein: CASSLSAGVNNEQFF
J gene: TRBJ1-5; D gene: NA; V gene: TRBV19; clone size: few; CDR3 DNA: TGTGCCAGCAGCCGACTCAACAGGGATAGCAATCAGCCCCAGCATTTT; CDR3 protein: CASSRLNRDSNQPQHF
J gene: TRBJ1-2; D gene: TRBD1; V gene: TRBV11-2; clone size: NA; CDR3 DNA: TGTGCCAGCAGCGAGAGGTTGGGACAGGCCCTCCTTGATGGCTACACCTTC; CDR3 protein: CASSERLGQALLDGYTF
J gene: TRBJ1-1; D gene: NA; V gene: TRBV6-1; clone size: NA; CDR3 DNA: TGTGCCAGCAGTGTGGAAGGGTACACTGAAGCTTTCTTT; CDR3 protein: CASSVEGYTEAFF
J gene: TRBJ2-3; D gene: TRBD2; V gene: TRBV3-1; clone size: NA; CDR3 DNA: TGTGCCAGCAGCCTAGCGGGGCACCGCACAGATACGCAGTATTTT; CDR3 protein: CASSLAGHRTDTQYF
J gene: TRBJ1-1; D gene: NA; V gene: TRBV20-1; clone size: few; CDR3 DNA: TGCAGTGCTAGGGTAGCAGGGACTGAAGCTTTCTTT; CDR3 protein: CSARVAGTEAFF
J gene: TRBJ1-5; D gene: NA; V gene: TRBV12-3/TRBV12-4; clone size: NA; CDR3 DNA: TGTGCCAGCACCCACGGGTATCAGCCCCAGCATTTT; CDR3 protein: CASTHGYQPQHF
J gene: TRBJ2-3; D gene: NA; V gene: TRBV11-2; clone size: many; CDR3 DNA: TGTGCCAGCAGCTCTTTGTGGCGGGTCACAGATACGCAGTATTTT; CDR3 protein: CASSSLWRVTDTQYF
J gene: TRBJ2-7; D gene: NA; V gene: TRBV19; clone size: many; CDR3 DNA: TGTGCCAGTAGCGAGGGGGACGTGGACTACGAGCAGTACTTC; CDR3 protein: CASSEGDVDYEQYF
J gene: TRBJ2-5; D gene: NA; V gene: TRBV5-1; clone size: NA; CDR3 DNA: TGCGCCAGCAGCCTGACGACGGGGCAAGAGACCCAGTACTTC; CDR3 protein: CASSLTTGQETQYF
J gene: TRBJ2-7; D gene: NA; V gene: TRBV29-1; clone size: few; CDR3 DNA: TGCAGCGTTGAAGACCTCTACGAGCAGTACTTC; CDR3 protein: CSVEDLYEQYF
J gene: TRBJ2-1; D gene: NA; V gene: TRBV3-1; clone size: NA; CDR3 DNA: TGTGCCAGCAGCCACCCTGGGGGTCCCGGGATCGGTGAGCAGTTCTTC; CDR3 protein: CASSHPGGPGIGEQFF
J gene: TRBJ2-7; D gene: NA; V gene: TRBV19; clone size: few; CDR3 DNA: TGTGCCAGTAGTATACAGGACACACAGGCCTACGAGCAGTACTTC; CDR3 protein: CASSIQDTQAYEQYF
J gene: TRBJ2-2; D gene: NA; V gene: TRBV29-1; clone size: NA; CDR3 DNA: TGCAGCGTTGAGGGGAGGTCCGGGGAGCTGTTTTTT; CDR3 protein: CSVEGRSGELFF
J gene: TRBJ2-7; D gene: TRBD2; V gene: TRBV11-2; clone size: many; CDR3 DNA: TGTGCCAGCGGCCCCCCGGGCGGGAGGCTCTACGAGCAGTACTTC; CDR3 protein: CASGPPGGRLYEQYF
J gene: TRBJ2-5; D gene: NA; V gene: TRBV5-1; clone size: NA; CDR3 DNA: TGCGCCAGCAGCTTGGATCCGGGGCCCCAAGAGACCCAGTACTTC; CDR3 protein: CASSLDPGPQETQYF
J gene: TRBJ1-4; D gene: NA; V gene: TRBV20-1; clone size: NA; CDR3 DNA: TGCAGTGCTAGAGTCGGGACAACTAATGAAAAACTGTTTTTT; CDR3 protein: CSARVGTTNEKLFF
J gene: TRBJ2-7; D gene: NA; V gene: TRBV10-2; clone size: NA; CDR3 DNA: TGCGCCAGCAGTCCTTCTGCTGACGAGCAGTACTTC; CDR3 protein: CASSPSADEQYF
J gene: TRBJ1-2; D gene: NA; V gene: TRBV19; clone size: few; CDR3 DNA: TGTGCCAGTACAGAAAGTAACTATGGCTACACCTTC; CDR3 protein: CASTESNYGYTF
J gene: TRBJ2-3; D gene: TRBD2; V gene: TRBV15; clone size: NA; CDR3 DNA: TGTGCCACCAGCAGAGATCTAGCGGGACGGTATTTT; CDR3 protein: CATSRDLAGRYF
J gene: TRBJ2-7; D gene: NA; V gene: TRBV11-2; clone size: many; CDR3 DNA: TGTGCCAGCAGCTTAGGTCCCGACCAGTCCTACGAGCAGTACTTC; CDR3 protein: CASSLGPDQSYEQYF
J gene: TRBJ1-5; D gene: NA; V gene: TRBV19; clone size: NA; CDR3 DNA: TGTGCCAGTAGGGCCGAGGGGAACAATCAGCCCCAGCATTTT; CDR3 protein: CASRAEGNNQPQHF
J gene: TRBJ1-4; D gene: NA; V gene: TRBV7-9; clone size: NA; CDR3 DNA: TGTGCCAGCAGCTTTAGAAGGGTGACGGAGGATGAAAAACTGTTTTTT; CDR3 protein: CASSFRRVTEDEKLFF